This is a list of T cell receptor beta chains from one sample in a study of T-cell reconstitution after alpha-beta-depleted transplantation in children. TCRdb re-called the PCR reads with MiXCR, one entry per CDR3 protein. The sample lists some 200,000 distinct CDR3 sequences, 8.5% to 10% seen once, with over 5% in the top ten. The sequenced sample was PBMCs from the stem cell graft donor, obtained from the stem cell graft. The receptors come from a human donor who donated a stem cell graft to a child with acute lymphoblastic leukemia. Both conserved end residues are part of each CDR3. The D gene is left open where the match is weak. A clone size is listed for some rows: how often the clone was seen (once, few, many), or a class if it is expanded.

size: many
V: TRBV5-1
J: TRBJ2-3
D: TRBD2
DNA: TGCGCCAGCAGCCCATTAGCGGGGACTAGCACAGATACGCAGTATTTT
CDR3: CASSPLAGTSTDTQYF

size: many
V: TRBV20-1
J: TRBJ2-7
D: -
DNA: TGCAGTGCTTCCAGCTTTAACAGGGAGCACCTAATCCAGGAGCAGTACTTC
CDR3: CSASSFNREHLIQEQYF

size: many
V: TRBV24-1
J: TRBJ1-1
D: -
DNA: TGTGCCACCAGTGGATACCGGGACTCCGCGGCTTTCTTT
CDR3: CATSGYRDSAAFF

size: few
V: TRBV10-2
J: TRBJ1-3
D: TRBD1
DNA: TGCGCCAGCAGTGAGGACAGGGGTAACTCTGGAAACACCATATATTTT
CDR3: CASSEDRGNSGNTIYF

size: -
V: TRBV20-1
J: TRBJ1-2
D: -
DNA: TGCAGTGCTCCCCCCCGGGACGGAAACTATGGCTACACCTTC
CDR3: CSAPPRDGNYGYTF

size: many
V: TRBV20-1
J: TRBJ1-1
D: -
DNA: TGCAGTGGACACTTGAACACTGAAGCTTTCTTT
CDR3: CSGHLNTEAFF

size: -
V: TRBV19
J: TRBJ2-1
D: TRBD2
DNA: TGTGCCAGTAGTACACGACTAGCGGCCCACAATGAGCAGTTCTTC
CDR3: CASSTRLAAHNEQFF

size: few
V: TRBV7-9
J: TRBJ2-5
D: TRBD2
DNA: TGTGCCAGCAGCTTATGGGCCAGCGGGGGGGTCTCAGAGACCCAGTACTTC
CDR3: CASSLWASGGVSETQYF

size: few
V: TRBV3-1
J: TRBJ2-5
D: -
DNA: TGTGCCAGCAGCCAAGAGAACCAGCATACATATGAAGAGACCCAGTACTTC
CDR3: CASSQENQHTYEETQYF

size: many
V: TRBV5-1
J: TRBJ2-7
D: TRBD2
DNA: TGCGCCAGCAGCCCGAGCGGGGGATCCTACGAGCAGTACTTC
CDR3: CASSPSGGSYEQYF

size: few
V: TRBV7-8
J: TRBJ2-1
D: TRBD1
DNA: TGTGCCAGCAGACCGCCAGGGGGCCATAACAATGAGCAGTTCTTC
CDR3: CASRPPGGHNNEQFF

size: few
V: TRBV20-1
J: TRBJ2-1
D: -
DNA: TGCAGTGCTAGGAGGATAGGGCCAGATAATGAGCAGTTCTTC
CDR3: CSARRIGPDNEQFF

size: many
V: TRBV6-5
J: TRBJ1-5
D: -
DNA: TGTGCCAGCGGCCTGGGTCAACCCCAGCATTTT
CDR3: CASGLGQPQHF

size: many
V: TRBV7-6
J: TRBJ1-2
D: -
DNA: TGTGCCAGCAGCTTAGGGATGGGCGACTATGGCTACACCTTC
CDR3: CASSLGMGDYGYTF

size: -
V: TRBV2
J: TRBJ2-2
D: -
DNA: TGTGCCAGCTTGGCAGGGTTGCGCACCGGGGAGCTGTTTTTT
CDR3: CASLAGLRTGELFF

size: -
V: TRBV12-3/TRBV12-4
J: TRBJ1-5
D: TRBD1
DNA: TGTGCCAGCAGTACAGGGGTCAATCAGCCCCAGCATTTT
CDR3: CASSTGVNQPQHF

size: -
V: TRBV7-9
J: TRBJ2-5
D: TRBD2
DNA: TGTGCCAGCAGCCAACTAGCGGGGGCACAAAGGGAGACCCAGTACTTC
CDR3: CASSQLAGAQRETQYF

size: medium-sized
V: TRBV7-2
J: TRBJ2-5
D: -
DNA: TGTGCCAGCAGCTTAAACCGGGAGACCCAGTACTTC
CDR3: CASSLNRETQYF

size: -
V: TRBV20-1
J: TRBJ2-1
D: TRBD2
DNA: TGCAGTCCAATTAGCGGGGGAGTCCATGAGCAGTTCTTC
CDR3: CSPISGGVHEQFF

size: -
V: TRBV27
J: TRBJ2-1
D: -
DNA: TGTGCCAGCAGTATCAAACGTCCGCAGAGCTCCTACAATGAGCAGTTCTTC
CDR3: CASSIKRPQSSYNEQFF

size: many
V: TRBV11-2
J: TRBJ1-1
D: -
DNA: TGTGCCAGCAGCTTAGATCATACGGACACTGAAGCTTTCTTT
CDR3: CASSLDHTDTEAFF

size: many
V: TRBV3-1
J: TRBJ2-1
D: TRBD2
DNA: TGTGCCAGCAGCCAAGATCGGCTAGCGGGGGGTGAGCAGTTCTTC
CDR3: CASSQDRLAGGEQFF

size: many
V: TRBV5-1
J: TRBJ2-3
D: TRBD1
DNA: TGCGCCAGCAGCTTACAGGGGGGAGATACGCAGTATTTT
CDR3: CASSLQGGDTQYF

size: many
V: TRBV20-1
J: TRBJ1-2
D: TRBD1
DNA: TGCAGTGCCTCGGGACAGATAAGAGGGTCTGATGGCTACACCTTC
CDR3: CSASGQIRGSDGYTF

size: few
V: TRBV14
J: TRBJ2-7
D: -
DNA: TGTGCCAGCAGCCTACGCGCTGGGTCCGAGCAGTACTTC
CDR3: CASSLRAGSEQYF